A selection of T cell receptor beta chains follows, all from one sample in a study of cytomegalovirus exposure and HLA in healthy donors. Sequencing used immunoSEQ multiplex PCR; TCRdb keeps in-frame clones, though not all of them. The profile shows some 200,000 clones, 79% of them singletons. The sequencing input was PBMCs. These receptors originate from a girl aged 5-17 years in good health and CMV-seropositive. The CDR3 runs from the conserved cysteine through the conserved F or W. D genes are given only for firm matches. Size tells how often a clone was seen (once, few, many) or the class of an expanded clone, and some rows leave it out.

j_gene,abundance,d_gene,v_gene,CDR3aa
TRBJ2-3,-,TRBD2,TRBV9,CASSVGTSVPDTQYF
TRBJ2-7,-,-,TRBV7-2,CASSNPRVLGTSYYEQYF
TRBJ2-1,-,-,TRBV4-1,CASSRTTGQLSYNEQFF
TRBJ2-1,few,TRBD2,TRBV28,CASNPGGLHEQFF
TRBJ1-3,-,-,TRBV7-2,CASSPTSSGNTIYF
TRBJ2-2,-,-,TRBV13,CASSFQGLAVTGELFF
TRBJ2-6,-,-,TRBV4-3,CASSRDAGGGANVLTF
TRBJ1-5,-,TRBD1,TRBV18,CASSYTGGIQPQHF
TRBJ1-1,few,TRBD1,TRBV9,CASVGQVGNWNTEAFF
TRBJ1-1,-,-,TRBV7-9,CASSYRVGTEAFF
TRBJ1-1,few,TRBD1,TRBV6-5,CASTPTGRTEAFF
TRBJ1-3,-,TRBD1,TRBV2,CATSRQGGDTIYF
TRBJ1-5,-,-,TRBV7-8,CASSLFGSNQPQHF
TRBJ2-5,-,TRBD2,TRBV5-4,CASRRGGGPITTQETQYF
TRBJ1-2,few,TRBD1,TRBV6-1,CASSGRDRGGYTF
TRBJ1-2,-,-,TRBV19,CASSNNPYGYTF
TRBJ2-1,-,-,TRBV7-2,CASSLGRVQFF
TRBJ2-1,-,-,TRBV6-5,CASSYSFGLAGNEQFF